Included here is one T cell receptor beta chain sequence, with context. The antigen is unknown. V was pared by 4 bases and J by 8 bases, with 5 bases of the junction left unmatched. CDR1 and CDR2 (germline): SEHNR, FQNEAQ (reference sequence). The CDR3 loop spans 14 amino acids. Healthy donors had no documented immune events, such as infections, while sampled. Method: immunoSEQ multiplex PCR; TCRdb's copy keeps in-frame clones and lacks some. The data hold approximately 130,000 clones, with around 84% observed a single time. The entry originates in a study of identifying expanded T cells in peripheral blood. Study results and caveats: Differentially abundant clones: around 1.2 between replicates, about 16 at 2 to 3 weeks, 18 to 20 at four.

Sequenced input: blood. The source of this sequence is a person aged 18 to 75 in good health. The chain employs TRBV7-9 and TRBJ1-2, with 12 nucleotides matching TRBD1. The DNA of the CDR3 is TGTGCCAGCAGCTCGGGACAGGGGGCGTCCGGCTACACCTTC. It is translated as CASSSGQGASGYTF.